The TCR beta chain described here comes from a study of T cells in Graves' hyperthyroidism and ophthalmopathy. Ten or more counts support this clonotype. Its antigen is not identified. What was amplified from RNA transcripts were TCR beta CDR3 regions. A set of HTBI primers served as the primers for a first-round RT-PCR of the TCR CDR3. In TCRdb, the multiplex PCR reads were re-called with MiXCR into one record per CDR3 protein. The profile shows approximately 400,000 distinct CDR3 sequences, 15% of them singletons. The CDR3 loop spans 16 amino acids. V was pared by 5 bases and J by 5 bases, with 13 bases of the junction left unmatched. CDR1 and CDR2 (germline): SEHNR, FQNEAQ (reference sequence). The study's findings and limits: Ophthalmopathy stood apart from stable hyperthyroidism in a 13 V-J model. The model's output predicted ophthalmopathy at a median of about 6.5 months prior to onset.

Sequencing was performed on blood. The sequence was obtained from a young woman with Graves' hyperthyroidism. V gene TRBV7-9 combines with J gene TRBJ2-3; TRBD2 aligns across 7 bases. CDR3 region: CASSAGVAGVGDTQYF. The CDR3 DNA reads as TGTGCCAGCAGCGCCGGCGTTGCGGGAGTAGGAGATACGCAGTATTTT.